Listed below are T cell receptor beta chains from one sample, sequenced in a study of control samples from healthy donors and cancer patients. Clones were sequenced by immunoSEQ multiplex PCR, and TCRdb holds only the in-frame ones, with some missing. Of 17,000 or so clones listed, just over 85% are singletons. Sequenced material: PBMCs. The receptors were gathered from a woman in her 70s with colorectal cancer. The CDR3 runs from the conserved cysteine through the conserved F or W. Each record gives: J gene, D gene, clone size, V gene, CDR3 DNA, CDR3 protein. The D gene is left open where the match is weak. Size is stated for part of the rows, as once, few or many counts, or as a class when the clone is expanded.

TRBJ2-1,.,few,TRBV2,TGTGCCAGCAGTCCCACCTTTGAGCAGTTCTTC,CASSPTFEQFF
TRBJ2-7,TRBD1,.,TRBV5-6,TGTGCCAGCAGCCTACCGACAGGGGCCACCCCGGTCGGCCAGTACTTC,CASSLPTGATPVGQYF
TRBJ2-1,TRBD2,.,TRBV15,TGTGCCACCAGCACTCTAACCGGGACTAGCAGTTACAATGAGCAGTTCTTC,CATSTLTGTSSYNEQFF
TRBJ1-6,TRBD1,.,TRBV20-1,TGCAGTGCTAGTCGAGGGACAGAGAATTCACCCCTCCACTTT,CSASRGTENSPLHF
TRBJ1-5,.,.,TRBV7-2,TGTGCCAGCAGCAGAGGGACACTCCCTAATCAGCCCCAGCATTTT,CASSRGTLPNQPQHF
TRBJ2-1,TRBD1,.,TRBV24-1,TGTGCCACCGGACAGGGGGCTCGGAATGAGCAGTTCTTC,CATGQGARNEQFF
TRBJ2-5,TRBD1,.,TRBV2,TGTGCCAGCAGTCCCGGGACAGTCGTCCAAGAGACCCAGTACTTC,CASSPGTVVQETQYF
TRBJ2-1,TRBD1,.,TRBV19,TGTGCCAGTAAAAGGGGGACAGGGTTGTTCTTC,CASKRGTGLFF
TRBJ2-7,.,.,TRBV7-2,TGTGCCAGCAACGACGAGAGGGGCATCGACGAGCAGTACTTC,CASNDERGIDEQYF
TRBJ2-3,TRBD1,.,TRBV29-1,TGCAGCGTGGGACAGGGAGGGGATACGCAGTATTTT,CSVGQGGDTQYF
TRBJ1-2,.,once,TRBV28,TGTGCCAGCAGTACAGCTAACTATGGCTACACCTTC,CASSTANYGYTF
TRBJ2-2,.,few,TRBV24-1,TGTGCCACCAGTGATTCAGGGCTGACCGGGGAGCTGTTTTTT,CATSDSGLTGELFF
TRBJ2-7,.,.,TRBV27,TGTGCCAGCAGTTTATTTTTAGGCTACGAGCAGTACTTC,CASSLFLGYEQYF
TRBJ1-1,.,.,TRBV4-3,TGCGCCAGCAGCTTTCACCCCGGGGCTAGATCTGAAGCTTTCTTT,CASSFHPGARSEAFF
TRBJ1-5,TRBD1,few,TRBV4-3,TGCGCCAGCAGCCAGGACAGGGGTCAGCCCCAGCATTTT,CASSQDRGQPQHF
TRBJ2-7,.,.,TRBV15,TGTGCCACCAGCAGAGATAGTGGGCGGTTCTCCTACGAGCAGTACTTC,CATSRDSGRFSYEQYF
TRBJ2-7,.,.,TRBV12-3/TRBV12-4,TGTGCCAGCAGTCAGGGGACATCCTACGAGCAGTACTTC,CASSQGTSYEQYF
TRBJ2-4,TRBD1,.,TRBV6-2/TRBV6-3,TGTGCCAGCAGTTACCCACTGGGACAGGCCGAGACAAACATTCAGTACTTC,CASSYPLGQAETNIQYF
TRBJ1-2,.,once,TRBV27,TGTGCCAGCAGTTTATTCCCTCCGGGACCAGGGCGCAATGGCTACACCTTC,CASSLFPPGPGRNGYTF
TRBJ1-4,.,once,TRBV18,TGTGCCAGCTCACCGGAAAAAGCAACTAATGAAAAACTGTTTTTT,CASSPEKATNEKLFF
TRBJ1-1,.,few,TRBV10-2,TGCGCCAGCAGTGAGGAAGGAGACACTGAAGCTTTCTTT,CASSEEGDTEAFF
TRBJ2-1,TRBD2,.,TRBV9,TGTGCCAGCAGCTTTAATCCGACTAGCGGGATGTTCGATGAGCAGTTCTTC,CASSFNPTSGMFDEQFF
TRBJ2-2,TRBD1,.,TRBV19,TGTGCCAGTAGCGGTTTCCGGGACAGGGCCTACACCGGGGAGCTGTTTTTT,CASSGFRDRAYTGELFF
TRBJ2-1,.,.,TRBV4-3,TGCGCCAGCAGCCAAGCCCCCCAAGTCCTCCATCTAAGTAATGAGCAGTTCTTC,CASSQAPQVLHLSNEQFF
TRBJ2-3,TRBD2,few,TRBV11-3,TGTGCCAGCAGCTTAGATCTAGCGGGGGGGCGAAATACGCAGTATTTT,CASSLDLAGGRNTQYF
TRBJ2-7,.,once,TRBV12-3/TRBV12-4,TGTGCCAGCAGTTTTACCATTACCTACGAGCAGTACTTC,CASSFTITYEQYF
TRBJ1-4,TRBD1,.,TRBV2,TGTGCCAGCAGTGAAGGACAGGGATCGTTTGAAAAACTGTTTTTT,CASSEGQGSFEKLFF
TRBJ2-1,.,.,TRBV7-9,TGTGCCAGCAGCCAGGTCTACAATGAGCAGTTCTTC,CASSQVYNEQFF
TRBJ2-5,TRBD1,.,TRBV19,TGTGCCAGTAGCGCGCCTCGACAGGGCTGGGGAGAGACCCAGTACTTC,CASSAPRQGWGETQYF
TRBJ2-3,.,.,TRBV24-1,TGTGCCACCAGTGATCCCGGGGAAAGGAAGTATTTT,CATSDPGERKYF
TRBJ1-2,.,.,TRBV12-3/TRBV12-4,TGTGCCAGCAGTTCCGGGGTCAACTATGGCTACACCTTC,CASSSGVNYGYTF
TRBJ1-2,.,.,TRBV19,TGTGCCAGTAGTATCACGGGGAATGGCTACACCTTC,CASSITGNGYTF
TRBJ1-1,.,.,TRBV18,TGTGCCAGCTCAATCGGGCCTCCGAACACTGAAGCTTTCTTT,CASSIGPPNTEAFF
TRBJ2-1,.,.,TRBV9,TGTGCCAGCAGCGCCCACCAGTACAATGAGCAGTTCTTC,CASSAHQYNEQFF
TRBJ1-4,.,once,TRBV3-1/TRBV3-2,TGTGCCAGCAGCCAGGCACGAAAACTGTTTTTT,CASSQARKLFF
TRBJ2-2,TRBD1,.,TRBV3-1/TRBV3-2,TGTGCCAGCAGCCAACGAGGGGGCGTCACCGGGGAGCTGTTTTTT,CASSQRGGVTGELFF
TRBJ2-7,.,.,TRBV11-2,TGTGCCAGCGCCATGGACAGTTACGAGCAGTACTTC,CASAMDSYEQYF
TRBJ2-7,.,.,TRBV13,TGTGCCAGCAGCTTAGGGGACCTGGACGAGCAGTACTTC,CASSLGDLDEQYF
TRBJ2-2,TRBD2,.,TRBV19,TGTGCCAGTAGTCCTAGCGGGAGCACCGGGGAGCTGTTTTTT,CASSPSGSTGELFF
TRBJ2-1,TRBD1,.,TRBV5-1,TGCGCCAGCACAGGGGGGACAGGCTACAATGAGCAGTTCTTC,CASTGGTGYNEQFF
TRBJ2-1,TRBD1,.,TRBV5-4,TGTGCCAGCAGCTTTAGACAGGGGGCCAGTAATGAGCAGTTCTTC,CASSFRQGASNEQFF
TRBJ2-5,.,.,TRBV5-1,TGCGCCAGCAGCGATGACAGGCAAGAGACCCAGTACTTC,CASSDDRQETQYF
TRBJ2-7,.,.,TRBV6-5,TGTGCCAGCAGCTCCGGGACTCCGTATACGAAGCAGTACTTC,CASSSGTPYTKQYF
TRBJ1-4,.,.,TRBV6-5,TGTGCCCGCTCTACCGTAACTAATGAAAAACTGTTTTTT,CARSTVTNEKLFF
TRBJ1-5,.,.,TRBV11-2,TGTGCCAGCAGCCCTTCTGGTGTTACTACCGCCCAGCATTTT,CASSPSGVTTAQHF
TRBJ1-6,TRBD1,.,TRBV19,TGTGCCAGTTCCCAGGGGGCCCAGAGTTATAATTCACCCCTCCACTTT,CASSQGAQSYNSPLHF
TRBJ2-7,.,.,TRBV7-8,TGTGCCAGCAGCCCGGCCGGGACGGGCTACGAGCAGTACTTC,CASSPAGTGYEQYF
TRBJ1-2,TRBD1,.,TRBV6-5,TGTGCCAGCATACTAGGGACAGCTTATGGCTACACCTTC,CASILGTAYGYTF
TRBJ1-6,.,.,TRBV11-1,TGTGCCAGCAGCTTGAGCGGCGATTCACCCCTCCACTTT,CASSLSGDSPLHF
TRBJ1-1,.,.,TRBV6-6,TGTGCCAGCAGTGACTCCGGACGGTCTGCCCGTGAAGCTTTCTTT,CASSDSGRSAREAFF
TRBJ1-2,TRBD1,.,TRBV6-5,TGTGCCAGCAGTTTCCCCGGAGGGGGCGATGGCTACACCTTC,CASSFPGGGDGYTF
TRBJ2-5,.,.,TRBV12-3/TRBV12-4,TGTGCCAGCAGTTTTCTGAACCAAGAGACCCAGTACTTC,CASSFLNQETQYF
TRBJ1-2,TRBD1,few,TRBV19,TGTGCCAGTGGGGACCGGGACAGTTATGGCTACACCTTC,CASGDRDSYGYTF